These T cell receptor beta chains were read from a single sample in a study of blood T cell repertoires in COVID-19. Measured with immunoSEQ multiplex PCR; TCRdb has only the in-frame clones, and not every one. The sample contains a few hundred thousand clones, more than 90% of which appear only once. Sample: peripheral blood. These TCRs come from a person aged 18-35 years with COVID-19, enrolled during active disease. Both conserved end residues are part of each CDR3. The D gene is left open where the match is weak. Clone size is stated in some rows and not others, as once, few, many or a class when expanded.

V	size	D	J	DNA	CDR3
TRBV19	-	-	TRBJ2-3	TGTGCCAGTAGGACCAACCTCGGGACAGATACGCAGTATTTT	CASRTNLGTDTQYF
TRBV3-1/TRBV3-2	-	-	TRBJ1-2	TGTGCCAGCAGCCAAGAGTTCAGTCTTCCGGAGGGCTACACCTTC	CASSQEFSLPEGYTF
TRBV10-3	-	-	TRBJ1-1	TGTGCCATCGGCTGGGCTAACACTGAAGCTTTCTTT	CAIGWANTEAFF
TRBV7-9	-	-	TRBJ1-2	TGTGCCAGCAGCCAAGATCGGGGCTACACCTTC	CASSQDRGYTF
TRBV19	-	TRBD1	TRBJ1-6	TGTGCCAGTACCGGGACAGGGGGTAATTCACCCCTCCACTTT	CASTGTGGNSPLHF
TRBV21-1	-	-	TRBJ2-7	TGTGCCAGCAGCAACAGGGGAACGAGCGGGAGGGCCGGATACGAGCAGTACTTC	CASSNRGTSGRAGYEQYF
TRBV7-8	-	TRBD1	TRBJ1-2	TGTGCCAGCAGCTTAGGCGGGACAGGATCCTACACCTTC	CASSLGGTGSYTF
TRBV11-2	once	-	TRBJ2-5	TGTGCCAGCAGCCTCAGGGTCAAAGAGACCCAGTACTTC	CASSLRVKETQYF
TRBV4-2	-	-	TRBJ2-7	TGTGCCAGCAGCCAACAACCGGGACATAACTACGAGCAGTACTTC	CASSQQPGHNYEQYF
TRBV11-3	-	-	TRBJ2-7	TGTGCCAGCAGCCCGGACTGGCCTACGAGTGAGCAGTACTTC	CASSPDWPTSEQYF
TRBV19	-	-	TRBJ2-7	TGTGCCAGTAGCGCCTCTAGCGTAAGCTCCTACGAGCAGTACTTC	CASSASSVSSYEQYF
TRBV6-6	-	-	TRBJ2-1	TGTGCCAGCACCAGTAGCGGTTACAATGAGCAGTTCTTC	CASTSSGYNEQFF
TRBV3-1/TRBV3-2	-	TRBD1	TRBJ2-3	TGTGCCAGCAGCTTTCGACAGGGGAGCACAGATACGCAGTATTTT	CASSFRQGSTDTQYF
TRBV18	-	TRBD2	TRBJ2-7	TGTGCCAGCTCACCACCGACTAGCGGGAGCAACGAGCAGTACTTC	CASSPPTSGSNEQYF
TRBV7-6	-	-	TRBJ1-3	TGTGCCAGCAGCTTAGGTCAGGGGATATCGAACACCATATATTTT	CASSLGQGISNTIYF
TRBV3-1/TRBV3-2	-	TRBD1	TRBJ1-2	TGTGCCAGCAGCCAGTCCGAATCCGTCAGGGGGCGCTACACCTTC	CASSQSESVRGRYTF
TRBV2	few	-	TRBJ1-2	TGTGCCAGCAGGGACTTTGTGGCCATTAACTATGGCTACACCTTC	CASRDFVAINYGYTF
TRBV6-6	-	-	TRBJ1-6	TGTGCCAGCAGTTCCGCCACCCTAGCAGGTTCACCCCTCCACTTT	CASSSATLAGSPLHF
TRBV5-1	-	-	TRBJ2-4	TGCGCCAGCAGCTTGAGAGGGGGTAGAGACATTCAGTACTTC	CASSLRGGRDIQYF
TRBV9	-	TRBD1	TRBJ2-1	TGTGCCAGCAGCCGAACACAGGGGGCGCACGAGCAGTTCTTC	CASSRTQGAHEQFF
TRBV27	-	-	TRBJ2-7	TGTGCCAGCGGATCTACTAGAAGTTCCTCCTACGAGCAGTACTTC	CASGSTRSSSYEQYF
TRBV30	-	TRBD2	TRBJ2-7	TGTGCCTGGAGTGTACGGAGGCTAGCGGGAGTCGAGCAGTACTTC	CAWSVRRLAGVEQYF
TRBV2	-	-	TRBJ2-5	TGTGCCAGCAAACTAACGTTCATGGAGACCCAGTACTTC	CASKLTFMETQYF
TRBV2	-	TRBD2	TRBJ2-7	TGTGCCAGCTGGTCCCTAGCGGGAGCTCTCCACGAGCAGTACTTC	CASWSLAGALHEQYF
TRBV4-1	-	TRBD1	TRBJ2-7	TGCGCCAGCACCGATTATCCGCGACAGGGGTCCTACGAGCAGTACTTC	CASTDYPRQGSYEQYF
TRBV11-2	-	-	TRBJ2-2	TGTGCCAGCAGCTTAGTTAATTCCGGGGTATTGGCCGGGGAGCTGTTTTTT	CASSLVNSGVLAGELFF
TRBV6-5	-	TRBD2	TRBJ2-7	TGTGCCAGCACCCCTGGGACTAGCGCGGACTACGAGCAGTACTTC	CASTPGTSADYEQYF
TRBV28	-	-	TRBJ1-3	TGTGCCAGCAGTTTGTGGGGGGGCCTTTACGGAAACACCATATATTTT	CASSLWGGLYGNTIYF
TRBV24-1	-	TRBD2	TRBJ2-3	TGTGCCACCAGTCCAGCGGGAGAGGTTTGGACCCCAGATACGCAGTATTTT	CATSPAGEVWTPDTQYF
TRBV27	-	-	TRBJ2-1	TGTGCCAGCAGAGCTTACAATGAGCAGTTCTTC	CASRAYNEQFF
TRBV24-1	-	TRBD1	TRBJ2-7	TGTGCCACCAGTGACCGGGACAGGAACGAGCAGTACTTC	CATSDRDRNEQYF
TRBV21-1	-	-	TRBJ1-4	TGTGCCACCCAGGGGGGACAGGGGTCTTTGAATGAAAAACTGTTTTTT	CATQGGQGSLNEKLFF
TRBV7-6	-	-	TRBJ2-7	TGTGCCAGCAGCTTAGCGCAAGGGGAAACTCCCTACGAGCAGTACTTC	CASSLAQGETPYEQYF
TRBV5-6	-	TRBD2	TRBJ2-2	TGTGCCAGCAGCTTGATGGCTAGCGGGGCAGAACCCGGGGAGCTGTTTTTT	CASSLMASGAEPGELFF
TRBV6-5	-	-	TRBJ2-2	TGTGCCAGCTCCCTAAGCGGCTCCAACACCGGGGAGCTGTTTTTT	CASSLSGSNTGELFF
TRBV24-1	-	-	TRBJ2-1	TGTGCCACCAGTGATGGTGCGGGTTATGGGCTCTACAATGAGCAGTTCTTC	CATSDGAGYGLYNEQFF
TRBV6-5	-	TRBD1	TRBJ2-5	TGTGCCAGCAGTAAGCTAGCAGGGGGAGAGACCCAGTACTTC	CASSKLAGGETQYF
TRBV19	-	TRBD1	TRBJ1-5	TGTGCCAGTAGTATCCGGGACAGCTACCAAGGGCCCCAGCATTTT	CASSIRDSYQGPQHF